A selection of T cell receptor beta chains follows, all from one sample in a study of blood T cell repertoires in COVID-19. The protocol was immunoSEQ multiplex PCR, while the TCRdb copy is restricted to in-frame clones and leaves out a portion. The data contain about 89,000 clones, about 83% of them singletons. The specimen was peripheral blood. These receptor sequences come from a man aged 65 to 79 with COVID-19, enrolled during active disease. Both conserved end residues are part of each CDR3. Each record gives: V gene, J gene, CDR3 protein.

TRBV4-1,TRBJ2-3,CASSLRDREDTQYF
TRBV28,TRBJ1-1,CASSLWRSEAFF
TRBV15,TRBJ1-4,CATSRDRGTSNEKLFF
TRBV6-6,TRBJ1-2,CASSGQSYGYTF
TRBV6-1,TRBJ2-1,CASSVKLDPAYNEQFF
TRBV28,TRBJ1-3,CASSLSTSGTRGNTIYF
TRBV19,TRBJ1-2,CASSYKTGGIGYGYTF
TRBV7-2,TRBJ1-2,CASSPPWGQGYYGYTF
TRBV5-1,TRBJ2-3,CASRAGGSIDTQYF
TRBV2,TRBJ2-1,CASSTSGSSYNEQFF
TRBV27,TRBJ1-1,CASSFLGGEAFF
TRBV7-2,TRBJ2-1,CASSYGSPGQGSEQFF
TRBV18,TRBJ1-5,CASSRDRGGNQPQHF
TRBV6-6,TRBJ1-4,CASSEDRGNEKLFF
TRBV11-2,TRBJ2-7,CASSLDPLGRTGINEQYF
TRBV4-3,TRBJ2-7,CASSQEGGSSYEQYF
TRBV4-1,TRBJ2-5,CASSQESRVAETQYF
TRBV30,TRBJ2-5,CAWSVGLGQETQYF
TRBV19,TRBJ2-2,CASSMGTGVGELFF
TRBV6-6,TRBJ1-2,CAIGQGNYGYTF
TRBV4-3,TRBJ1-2,CASSQDRATGMGYGYTF
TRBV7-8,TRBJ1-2,CASSLAPLGSGGSYGYTF
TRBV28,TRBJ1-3,CASSLLGATIYF
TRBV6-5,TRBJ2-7,CASSYSGGSSYEQYF
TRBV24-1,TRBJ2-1,CATSVAGSAYNEQFF
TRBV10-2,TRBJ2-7,CASQGQNYEQYF